This is a list of T cell receptor beta chains from one sample in a study of blood T cell repertoires in COVID-19. Clones were read by immunoSEQ multiplex PCR, and TCRdb kept only the in-frame ones, dropping some. This sample has about 74,000 clones, with roughly 70% found just once. Sequencing was performed on peripheral blood. The receptors were gathered from a man in his 70s with acute or convalescent COVID-19. The conserved cysteine and the conserved F or W are not part of the CDR3 here.

j_gene: TRBJ2-6; v_gene: TRBV28; CDR3aa: ATLGRVGSGANVLT
j_gene: TRBJ2-2; v_gene: TRBV7-6; CDR3aa: ASSLAGVAGNTGELF
j_gene: TRBJ2-7; v_gene: TRBV11-1; CDR3aa: ASRPTGLALDEQY
j_gene: TRBJ2-1; v_gene: TRBV11-2; CDR3aa: ASSLDGTSGKFLGNEQF
j_gene: TRBJ2-7; v_gene: TRBV5-1; CDR3aa: ASSLGLAGVYEQY
j_gene: TRBJ1-5; v_gene: TRBV28; CDR3aa: ASRTQGYSNQPQH
j_gene: TRBJ2-7; v_gene: TRBV12-3/TRBV12-4; CDR3aa: ASSPGGPYEQY
j_gene: TRBJ2-3; v_gene: TRBV6-5; CDR3aa: GTSGITDTQY
j_gene: TRBJ2-7; v_gene: TRBV28; CDR3aa: ASSQASGRTDEQY
j_gene: TRBJ1-4; v_gene: TRBV27; CDR3aa: ASSPSGRGLF
j_gene: TRBJ2-7; v_gene: TRBV5-1; CDR3aa: ASSLEGQGYEQY
j_gene: TRBJ2-7; v_gene: TRBV3-1/TRBV3-2; CDR3aa: ASTPSGRPFYEQY
j_gene: TRBJ2-1; v_gene: TRBV11-2; CDR3aa: ASRTGTSGRGEQF
j_gene: TRBJ1-6; v_gene: TRBV19; CDR3aa: ASTQSGNSPLH
j_gene: TRBJ1-4; v_gene: TRBV3-1/TRBV3-2; CDR3aa: ASSQEGRGASEKLF
j_gene: TRBJ2-5; v_gene: TRBV9; CDR3aa: ASTPGGGRETQY
j_gene: TRBJ2-7; v_gene: TRBV3-1/TRBV3-2; CDR3aa: ASRPSAGGEYEQY
j_gene: TRBJ2-2; v_gene: TRBV2; CDR3aa: ASSVGSGATGELF
j_gene: TRBJ1-2; v_gene: TRBV24-1; CDR3aa: ATSAGSGRYGYT
j_gene: TRBJ2-3; v_gene: TRBV10-2; CDR3aa: ASSQGLAGGLYTDTQY
j_gene: TRBJ1-5; v_gene: TRBV12-3/TRBV12-4; CDR3aa: ASSSDMNQPQH
j_gene: TRBJ2-1; v_gene: TRBV5-8; CDR3aa: ASNRPGQPYNEQF
j_gene: TRBJ1-1; v_gene: TRBV4-3; CDR3aa: ASSPGQVKFAEAF
j_gene: TRBJ2-3; v_gene: TRBV7-9; CDR3aa: ASSLGSATDTQY
j_gene: TRBJ1-2; v_gene: TRBV6-4; CDR3aa: ASRSEDRGLYGYT
j_gene: TRBJ1-1; v_gene: TRBV13; CDR3aa: ASSSTGLSLGDTEAF
j_gene: TRBJ1-6; v_gene: TRBV14; CDR3aa: ASSQGRYNSPLH
j_gene: TRBJ1-6; v_gene: TRBV6-6; CDR3aa: AVESPYNSPLH
j_gene: TRBJ1-1; v_gene: TRBV5-4; CDR3aa: ASSPGQGWDTEAF
j_gene: TRBJ2-7; v_gene: TRBV9; CDR3aa: ASSPGGSYEQY
j_gene: TRBJ1-5; v_gene: TRBV3-1/TRBV3-2; CDR3aa: ASSQGGSGTGNQPQH
j_gene: TRBJ2-5; v_gene: TRBV11-2; CDR3aa: ASRPTGEGETQY
j_gene: TRBJ1-1; v_gene: TRBV20-1; CDR3aa: SAIRGTEAF
j_gene: TRBJ1-5; v_gene: TRBV28; CDR3aa: ASSWDSGGYQPQH
j_gene: TRBJ2-7; v_gene: TRBV18; CDR3aa: ASSRETGRPYEQY
j_gene: TRBJ1-5; v_gene: TRBV5-1; CDR3aa: ASSFGGSNQPQH
j_gene: TRBJ1-3; v_gene: TRBV28; CDR3aa: ASRRQGISGNTIY
j_gene: TRBJ1-1; v_gene: TRBV19; CDR3aa: ASNSLQGSPEAF
j_gene: TRBJ2-5; v_gene: TRBV7-6; CDR3aa: ASSLEAGTGLTQY
j_gene: TRBJ2-1; v_gene: TRBV18; CDR3aa: ASSPPQDTSYNEQF
j_gene: TRBJ2-7; v_gene: TRBV5-1; CDR3aa: ASSLASGAFPYEQY
j_gene: TRBJ2-6; v_gene: TRBV20-1; CDR3aa: SASLGLREVLGANVLT
j_gene: TRBJ2-3; v_gene: TRBV15; CDR3aa: ATSRDRTGDDTQY
j_gene: TRBJ2-1; v_gene: TRBV27; CDR3aa: ASSFSLTGTRKYNEQF